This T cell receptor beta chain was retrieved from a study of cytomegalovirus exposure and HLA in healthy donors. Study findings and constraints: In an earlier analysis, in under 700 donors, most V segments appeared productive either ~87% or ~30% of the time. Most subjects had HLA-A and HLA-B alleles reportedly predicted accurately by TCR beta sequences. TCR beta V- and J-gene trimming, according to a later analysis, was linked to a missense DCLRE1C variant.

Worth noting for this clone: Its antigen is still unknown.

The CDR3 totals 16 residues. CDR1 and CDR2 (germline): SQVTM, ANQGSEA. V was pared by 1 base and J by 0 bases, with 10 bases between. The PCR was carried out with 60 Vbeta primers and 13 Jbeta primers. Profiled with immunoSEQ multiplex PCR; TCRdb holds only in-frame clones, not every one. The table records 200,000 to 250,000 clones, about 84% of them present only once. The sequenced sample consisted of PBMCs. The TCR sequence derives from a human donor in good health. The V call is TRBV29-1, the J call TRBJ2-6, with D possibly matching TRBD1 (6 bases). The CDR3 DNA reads TGCAGCGTTGAAGGAGGGGGAACCTCTGGGGCCAACGTCCTGACTTTC. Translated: CSVEGGGTSGANVLTF.